A selection of T cell receptor beta chains follows, all from one sample in a study of blood T cell repertoires in COVID-19. Clones were read by immunoSEQ multiplex PCR, and TCRdb kept only the in-frame ones, dropping some. The sample lists approximately 70,000 clones, 75% to 85% seen once, with about 20% in the top ten. The sequenced sample was peripheral blood. Every receptor here comes from a man between 65 and 79 years old who had recovered from COVID-19. The CDR3 runs from the conserved cysteine through the conserved F or W. Each record gives: V gene, J gene, D gene, clone size, CDR3 DNA, CDR3 protein. A D gene is named only where the DNA matches it firmly. A row's size may be missing; if present it is once, few, many or a size class.

TRBV30	TRBJ2-5	TRBD1	NA	TGTGCCTGGAGGGGGACAGGGCCTCAAGAGACCCAGTACTTC	CAWRGTGPQETQYF
TRBV3-1/TRBV3-2	TRBJ1-1	NA	NA	TGTGCCAGCAGCCTGCGGGTGGAGAACACTGAAGCTTTCTTT	CASSLRVENTEAFF
TRBV29-1	TRBJ2-7	TRBD1	NA	TGCAGCGCTAAGACAGGGTCACTCTCCTACGAGCAGTACTTC	CSAKTGSLSYEQYF
TRBV28	TRBJ2-3	TRBD1	NA	TGTGCCAGCAGTTCACGGACAGGGGGTTTTACAGATACGCAGTATTTT	CASSSRTGGFTDTQYF
TRBV11-3	TRBJ1-1	NA	once	TGTGCCAGCAGCCCTCACCAAGGAGGCAGGATCACTGAAGCTTTCTTT	CASSPHQGGRITEAFF
TRBV6-1	TRBJ2-7	TRBD2	few	TGTGCCAGCAGTGATAGGACTAGCGGAGGATCCTACGAGCAGTACTTC	CASSDRTSGGSYEQYF
TRBV10-3	TRBJ2-1	TRBD2	NA	TGTGCCATCAGTGAGTGGAGCGGGAAGGGTTACAATGAGCAGTTCTTC	CAISEWSGKGYNEQFF
TRBV12-3/TRBV12-4	TRBJ2-2	NA	NA	TGTGCCAGCAGGCCGGACACCGGGGAGCTGTTTTTT	CASRPDTGELFF
TRBV28	TRBJ1-5	TRBD1	NA	TGTGCCAGCAGTCCCGGGACAGGGAATCAGCCCCAGCATTTT	CASSPGTGNQPQHF
TRBV23-1	TRBJ2-7	TRBD2	few	TGCGCCAGCAGTGTCCCCAGGGCTAGCGGGAGGGCCGCCTACGAGCAGTACTTC	CASSVPRASGRAAYEQYF
TRBV5-1	TRBJ2-7	TRBD2	NA	TGCGCCAGCAGCTTGGGACTAGCGGGGACCTACGAGCAGTACTTC	CASSLGLAGTYEQYF
TRBV18	TRBJ2-7	NA	NA	TGTGCCAGCTCACCACCGGGCCCACCCTACGAGCAGTACTTC	CASSPPGPPYEQYF
TRBV15	TRBJ2-1	TRBD1	once	TGTGCCACCAGCTACCGGGGACAGGCGGGTGAGCAGTTCTTC	CATSYRGQAGEQFF
TRBV5-5	TRBJ2-1	TRBD2	NA	TGTGCCAGCAGCTTAGTTGGGCTAGCGGGAGTCCATGAGCAGTTCTTC	CASSLVGLAGVHEQFF
TRBV25-1	TRBJ1-2	TRBD1	NA	TGTGCCACCAAAGGAGACAGGGGGCTGTACCAATTTGATTATGGCTACACCTTC	CATKGDRGLYQFDYGYTF
TRBV7-2	TRBJ2-5	TRBD1	NA	TGTGCCAGCAGTCAAGGCACACAGGGGTCCGGCCAAGAGACCCAGTACTTC	CASSQGTQGSGQETQYF